Described below is a single T cell receptor (beta chain) sequence and its context. Antigen unknown. TCRdb re-called the 5' RACE reads; every CDR3 protein appears as one record, without DNA. Recorded for this sample: 110,000 to 150,000 distinct CDR3 sequences. This sample was taken from a study of monozygotic twins with inflammatory bowel disease. Overall study findings and caveats: Especially with disease activity, IBD patients shared fewer clonotypes with others than healthy twins did.

This CDR3 contains 13 residues. Germline values: CDR1 SGHRS, CDR2 YFSETQ. The TCR sequence derives from a human donor with ulcerative colitis or Crohn's disease, or a healthy co-twin of an affected twin (not recorded which). Material: blood. This rearrangement joins TRBV5-1 to TRBJ2-1. The CDR3: CASSAPTYNEQFF.